This entry concerns a single T cell receptor (beta chain). What it recognizes is unknown. These data belong to a study of T cell repertoires in cytomegalovirus infection. TCRdb redid the calling of the reads with MiXCR, one entry per CDR3 protein. The top ten hold roughly 75% of the sample, which has approximately 56,000 distinct CDR3 sequences, around 20% seen once. J gave up 0 bases and V 6 bases, and 4 bases lay outside the gene matches. CDR1 is SGHVT and CDR2 is SQSDAQ in the germline V gene. This CDR3 is built from 14 residues. This sample comprised CD8+ T cells from cultured PBMCs, obtained from culture after CMV antigen stimulation. The TCR originated in a human donor in good health (CMV status not recorded). Some clones in this sample may be carry-over from other donors' samples. The chain is built from TRBV7-4 and TRBJ2-7, with 8 bases fitting TRBD1. Here the CDR3 reads CASSRQGSSYEQYF. The CDR3 bases are TGTGCCAGCAGTCGACAGGGGTCCTCCTACGAGCAGTACTTC.